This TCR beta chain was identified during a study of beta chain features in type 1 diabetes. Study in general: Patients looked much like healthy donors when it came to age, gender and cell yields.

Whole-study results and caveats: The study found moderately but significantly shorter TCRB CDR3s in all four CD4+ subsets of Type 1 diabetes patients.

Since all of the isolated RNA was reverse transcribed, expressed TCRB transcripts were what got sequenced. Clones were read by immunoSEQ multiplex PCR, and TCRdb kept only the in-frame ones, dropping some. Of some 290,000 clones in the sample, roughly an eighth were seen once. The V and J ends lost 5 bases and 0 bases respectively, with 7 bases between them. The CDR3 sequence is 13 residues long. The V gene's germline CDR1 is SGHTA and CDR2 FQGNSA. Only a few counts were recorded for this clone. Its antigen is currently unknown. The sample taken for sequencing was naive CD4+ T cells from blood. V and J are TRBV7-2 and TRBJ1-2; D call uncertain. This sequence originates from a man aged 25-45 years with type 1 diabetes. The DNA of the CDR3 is TGTGCCAGCAGCCCTACAGCTAACTATGGCTACACCTTC. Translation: CASSPTANYGYTF.